The rows below give T cell receptor beta chains drawn from one sample of a study of a mutant IDH1 vaccine in newly diagnosed glioma. No antigen has been identified for these receptors. Libraries were prepared by immunoSEQ multiplex PCR; TCRdb keeps only in-frame clonotypes and omits some of them. Counted here are about 68,000 clones, roughly 84% occurring once; the ten biggest clones make up about 12%. The source material was PBMCs, sampled from a glioma patient whose treatment included an IDH1 peptide vaccine. These receptors came from a man younger than 30 with glioma. CDR3s include the opening cysteine and the closing phenylalanine or tryptophan. A D gene is named only where the DNA matches it firmly. Size tells how often a clone was seen (once, few, many) or the class of an expanded clone, and some rows leave it out.

.	TRBV4-3	.	TRBJ1-1	15	TGCGCCAGCAGCCAAGAGGATTGGGGGACCACTGAAGCTTTCTTT	CASSQEDWGTTEAFF
few	TRBV7-2	TRBD2	TRBJ2-1	16	TGTGCCAGCAGCTTATATGCGGGAGCCTCTTACAATGAGCAGTTCTTC	CASSLYAGASYNEQFF
.	TRBV5-1	TRBD1	TRBJ2-7	15	TGCGCCAGCAGCAACGAACCGGGACAGTCCTACGAGCAGTACTTC	CASSNEPGQSYEQYF
once	TRBV30	.	TRBJ2-4	13	TGTGCCTGGAGTGTACAGGCGGAAAACATTCAGTACTTC	CAWSVQAENIQYF
.	TRBV6-5	.	TRBJ2-5	14	TGTGCCAGCAGTTACTGGGACACCAAAGAGACCCAGTACTTC	CASSYWDTKETQYF
.	TRBV7-9	.	TRBJ1-1	13	TGTGCCAGCAGGCTGCCGGGCAACACTGAAGCTTTCTTT	CASRLPGNTEAFF
few	TRBV7-2	.	TRBJ2-5	15	TGTGCCAGCAGCTTAGTTGGGGGAGTGGGAGAGACCCAGTACTTC	CASSLVGGVGETQYF
.	TRBV5-6	TRBD1	TRBJ2-7	14	TGTGCCAGCAGCACCGGGACAGGGCCCTACGAGCAGTACTTC	CASSTGTGPYEQYF
.	TRBV4-3	.	TRBJ1-1	15	TGCGCCAGCAGCCCCAAGACAGGTTCGGTTACTGAAGCTTTCTTT	CASSPKTGSVTEAFF
.	TRBV6-6	.	TRBJ2-7	14	TGTGCCAGCAGCACCCCCCCTTCCGCGGGCGAGCAGTACTTC	CASSTPPSAGEQYF
.	TRBV9	TRBD2	TRBJ2-1	15	TGTGCCAGCAGCGTCTCTAGCGGAGCTTACAATGAGCAGTTCTTC	CASSVSSGAYNEQFF
.	TRBV7-2	.	TRBJ2-7	11	TGTGCCAGCAGCCGCGACTACGAGCAGTACTTC	CASSRDYEQYF
.	TRBV19	TRBD1	TRBJ1-5	15	TGTGCCAGTAGTAACCAGGACAGGGTGGGTCAGCCCCAGCATTTT	CASSNQDRVGQPQHF
.	TRBV19	.	TRBJ2-3	15	TGTGCCAGTCGCGCCTGGCAGGGTCCCACAGATACGCAGTATTTT	CASRAWQGPTDTQYF
.	TRBV5-1	.	TRBJ1-2	15	TGCGCCAGCAGCTTGGGGGCCCCCTCGGTAACAGGCTACACCTTC	CASSLGAPSVTGYTF
.	TRBV6-1	.	TRBJ1-2	12	TGTGCCAGCAGTGAAGTGTTAGGAGGCTACACCTTC	CASSEVLGGYTF
.	TRBV5-1	.	TRBJ1-1	16	TGCGCCAGCAGCCCTGGGCGACCTGAGATGAACACTGAAGCTTTCTTT	CASSPGRPEMNTEAFF
.	TRBV9	.	TRBJ2-2	12	TGTGCCAGCAGCGGTACAGCCGGGGAGCTGTTTTTT	CASSGTAGELFF
.	TRBV5-1	.	TRBJ2-7	15	TGCGCCAGCAGCCCGCTTCGGGCAGGGGGGTCCGAGCAGTACTTC	CASSPLRAGGSEQYF
once	TRBV25-1	.	TRBJ2-7	17	TGTGCCAGCAGTGAATTTAAGGGTATAGAAACAGGAGGCGAGCAGTACTTC	CASSEFKGIETGGEQYF
.	TRBV7-9	.	TRBJ2-1	14	TGTGCCAGCAGCTTAGCTTGGCAGGACAATGAGCAGTTCTTC	CASSLAWQDNEQFF
.	TRBV5-1	TRBD1	TRBJ1-4	13	TGCGCCAGCAGCTTACAGGGGAATGAAAAACTGTTTTTT	CASSLQGNEKLFF
.	TRBV7-8	TRBD1	TRBJ1-2	15	TGTGCCAGCAGAGCCGGGACAGGGGATAACTATGGCTACACCTTC	CASRAGTGDNYGYTF
.	TRBV5-1	.	TRBJ1-1	15	TGCGCCAGCAGCTCCCGTGAGGGGGGGAACACTGAAGCTTTCTTT	CASSSREGGNTEAFF
.	TRBV18	TRBD1	TRBJ1-1	16	TGTGCCAGCTCACCCCAGGGGGCCAAGCAGAACACTGAAGCTTTCTTT	CASSPQGAKQNTEAFF
.	TRBV30	TRBD2	TRBJ2-1	15	TGTGCCTGGAAGCGGGGGGGCCTCAACCACAATGAGCAGTTCTTC	CAWKRGGLNHNEQFF
.	TRBV4-1	TRBD2	TRBJ2-5	15	TGCGCCAGCAGCCAAGCCGGGACTAGCGGAGAGACCCAGTACTTC	CASSQAGTSGETQYF
few	TRBV19	.	TRBJ1-1	13	TGTGCCAGTAGTTACGGGGGGAACACTGAAGCTTTCTTT	CASSYGGNTEAFF
.	TRBV18	.	TRBJ2-7	13	TGTGCCAGCTCACCGCAGGGAGCCTACGAGCAGTACTTC	CASSPQGAYEQYF
.	TRBV19	TRBD1	TRBJ1-4	16	TGTGCCAGTAGTATGGCCTCCAGGGGGATTAATGAAAAACTGTTTTTT	CASSMASRGINEKLFF
.	TRBV28	TRBD2	TRBJ2-7	19	TGTGCCAGCAGTTTATCGATTCTGCGGGAGGGCAAGGACTCCTACGAGCAGTACTTC	CASSLSILREGKDSYEQYF
.	TRBV7-9	TRBD1	TRBJ2-2	15	TGTGCCAGCAGCCCCCGGACAGGGGTCACCGGGGAGCTGTTTTTT	CASSPRTGVTGELFF
.	TRBV6-5	TRBD1	TRBJ2-7	14	TGTGCCAGCCGGAGACAGGGCCTTTTCTACGAGCAGTACTTC	CASRRQGLFYEQYF
.	TRBV5-6	TRBD2	TRBJ2-7	19	TGTGCCAGCAGCTTACGGACTAGCGGGAGGACGACCGGGGCCTACGAGCAGTACTTC	CASSLRTSGRTTGAYEQYF
.	TRBV7-9	.	TRBJ2-7	14	TGTGCCAGCAGCCCCCGGACTAACTATCACGAGCAGTACTTC	CASSPRTNYHEQYF
.	TRBV27	.	TRBJ2-2	16	TGTGCCAGCAGTTTACGCGCGGGCAGGATGGGCGGGGAGCTGTTTTTT	CASSLRAGRMGGELFF
.	TRBV7-2	.	TRBJ2-3	15	TGTGCCAGCACCTCCCGTGGGGCTGGAACAGATACGCAGTATTTT	CASTSRGAGTDTQYF
.	TRBV7-2	TRBD1	TRBJ1-1	14	TGTGCCAGCAGCTTTCGACAGGGGAACACTGAAGCTTTCTTT	CASSFRQGNTEAFF
once	TRBV27	.	TRBJ2-5	14	TGTGCCAGCAGACCCCTGGGTCAGGGAGAGACCCAGTACTTC	CASRPLGQGETQYF
.	TRBV6-1	.	TRBJ2-5	10	TGTGCCAGCAGAGCGGAGACCCAGTACTTC	CASRAETQYF
once	TRBV28	.	TRBJ1-5	14	TGTGCCAGCAGTTTGGCTTATAGCAATCAGCCCCAGCATTTT	CASSLAYSNQPQHF
.	TRBV5-4	.	TRBJ1-2	14	TGTGCCAGCAGCTTCGGCGGGGGCGGCTATGGCTACACCTTC	CASSFGGGGYGYTF
.	TRBV30	.	TRBJ1-5	13	TGTGCCTGGAGTGTACAGGGAGGTCAGCCCCAGCATTTT	CAWSVQGGQPQHF
.	TRBV21-1	.	TRBJ2-7	16	TGTGCCAGCAGCAAAATCGCACAGGGGTTTACCTACGAGCAGTACTTC	CASSKIAQGFTYEQYF
.	TRBV9	.	TRBJ2-1	16	TGTGCCAGCAGCGCCACTTTCCTAAGCTCCTACAATGAGCAGTTCTTC	CASSATFLSSYNEQFF
.	TRBV30	TRBD1	TRBJ1-1	13	TGTGCCTGCGCTTACACAGGGGCGATTGAAGCTTTCTTT	CACAYTGAIEAFF
.	TRBV27	.	TRBJ1-2	12	TGTGCCACTGGAACCGCACACTATGGCTACACCTTC	CATGTAHYGYTF
.	TRBV7-9	.	TRBJ1-1	14	TGTGCCAGCAGCTTACCGCATGGAGACGCTGAAGCTTTCTTT	CASSLPHGDAEAFF